This T cell receptor beta chain is from a study of molecular identifiers for immune sequencing clone quantification. Study observations and caveats: Jurkat TCR RNA spiked in from one cell reportedly remained identifiable amid about a million naive cells.

CDR3 length equals 17 residues. The V gene's germline CDR1 is MDHEN and CDR2 SYDVKM. It was from roughly 21,000 to 960,000 sorted cells, with 10%, 30% or 50% RNA, that naive CD8 libraries came. Via MiXCR, TCRdb re-called the PCR reads, giving one row per CDR3 protein. The sample holds approximately 97,000 distinct CDR3 sequences, approximately 24% seen once. Details on this clonotype: Its specificity is not known. Likely a read error: the CDR3 ends without its conserved phenylalanine or tryptophan.

What was sequenced was naive CD8+ T cells from blood, with Jurkat cell RNA spiked in. Subset meaning: FACS-sorted CD8+CD4-CCR7+CD45RA+ naive T cells. This clonotype was sampled from a human donor in good health. Some libraries in this study had Jurkat cell RNA spiked in. The rearrangement uses TRBV28 and TRBJ2-5, with 9 bases fitting TRBD1. The DNA of the CDR3 is TGCGCCAGCAGTACTAGGACAGGGGCCACGTACCAAGAGACCCAGTACTTA. Translation: CASSTRTGATYQETQYL.